The 25 T cell receptor beta chains presented below share a single source sample, sequenced in a study of shared clonotypes between healthy human individuals. Here immunoSEQ multiplex PCR was the method, and the copy in TCRdb shows in-frame clones only, minus some. Altogether millions of clones are present, approximately 95% being singletons, with the ten largest covering about 1.1%. Positive CCR7 selection of CD45RO-negative cells yielded the naive CD8 cells, and terminally differentiated effector memory CD45RA+ cells were excluded. The source material was naive CD8+ T cells sorted from blood. These receptors all come from a man younger than 35 in good health.

The gene calls are TRBV28 and TRBJ2-5; D is unresolved. Germline lookup yields CDR1 MDHEN and CDR2 SYDVKM. CDR3 size: 13 residues. Trimming took off 5 bases at V and 0 bases at J, with 7 bases between the two ends. The CDR3, as DNA: TGTGCCAGCAGTCAGGAGAACCAAGAGACCCAGTACTTC. It is translated as CASSQENQETQYF.

This chain connects TRBV27 to TRBJ1-2; 7 bases are shared with TRBD1. V trimming: 3 bases; J trimming: 4 bases; junction bases outside the gene matches: 2. This CDR3 comprises 13 residues. The germline V gene encodes CDR1 MNHEY and CDR2 SMNVEV (reference sequence). For the CDR3, the DNA is TGTGCCAGCAGTTTCCGGGACAGCTATGGCTACACCTTC. As protein: CASSFRDSYGYTF.

This chain joins TRBV19 and TRBJ1-5, with D tentatively TRBD1 (5 bases). The V end was cut by 3 bases, the J end by 5 bases, with 23 bases between. Germline assignment: CDR1 LNHDA and CDR2 SQIVND (reference sequence). The CDR3 is 18 residues long. CDR3: CASSMPPSGTSGDQPQHF. The CDR3 DNA reads as TGTGCCAGTAGTATGCCCCCGTCCGGGACCTCCGGAGATCAGCCCCAGCATTTT.

The J gene is TRBJ1-5, the V gene TRBV4-1, with unresolved D. Looked up from germline, CDR1 is MGHRA and CDR2 is YSYEKL. V lost 5 bases and J 6 bases, leaving 11 bases between the germline ends. This CDR3 is 13 amino acids long. CDR3 coding DNA: TGCGCCAGCAGCGTATCGGGAAGTCAGCCCCAGCATTTT. It yields the protein CASSVSGSQPQHF.

A remark on this clone: Other DNA sequences in the same sample also yield this CDR3. The chain uses TRBV28 and TRBJ2-2; possible D gene TRBD1, 5 bases. The CDR3 totals 13 residues. Trimming pared 3 bases from V and 4 bases from J, leaving 6 bases between. In germline, CDR1 is MDHEN, CDR2 SYDVKM. CDR3 sequence (DNA): TGTGCCAGCAGTTTCAGGGCCACCGGGGAGCTGTTTTTT. It is translated as CASSFRATGELFF.

The V and J genes are TRBV7-6 and TRBJ1-1; no definite D call. The CDR3 contains 13 residues. Germline lookup yields CDR1 SGHVS and CDR2 FNYEAQ. The V end was cut by 1 base, the J end by 7 bases, with 10 bases between. CDR3 bases: TGTGCCAGCAGCTTAGTAATGGCGGATGAAGCTTTCTTT. The encoded protein is CASSLVMADEAFF. Variable domain in full (rest from reference TRBV7-6 and TRBJ1-1): GAGVSQSPRYKVTKRGQDVALRCDPISGHVSLYWYRQALGQGPEFLTYFNYEAQQDKSGLPNDRFSAERPEGSISTLTIQRTEQRDSAMYRCASSLVMADEAFFGQGTRLTVV.

V gene TRBV7-6 combines with J gene TRBJ2-1; D may match TRBD1 or TRBD2 (5 bases each). Germline CDR1 and CDR2: SGHVS and FNYEAQ. The CDR3 loop spans 14 amino acids. In DNA form, the CDR3 reads TGTGCGAGGGGTACGACTACTAGCTACAATGAGCAGTTCTTC. It is translated as CARGTTTSYNEQFF.

V usage is TRBV30 and J usage is TRBJ2-7, with 7 bases aligning to TRBD2. The ends lost 2 bases at V and 7 bases at J; junction bases unmatched: 5. CDR3 length: 12 residues. CDR1 GTSNPN and CDR2 SVGIG come from the germline V gene (reference sequence). The DNA for the CDR3 is TGTGCCTGGAGTCTGGACGGGGGGGAGCAGTACTTC. Translated: CAWSLDGGEQYF.

V gene TRBV28 combines with J gene TRBJ1-5, with 8 bases aligning to TRBD1. The CDR3 is 18 amino acids. The germline CDR1 and CDR2 sequences are MDHEN and SYDVKM. V was pared by 6 bases and J by 3 bases, with 16 bases of the junction left unmatched. CDR3 bases: TGTGCCAGCAGGACGCCGGGACAGGTCCATTTTTTCAATCAGCCCCAGCATTTT. It is translated as CASRTPGQVHFFNQPQHF.

The chain combines TRBV10-3 with TRBJ2-7, with D possibly TRBD1 on 5 matching bases. This CDR3 has 15 residues. V was trimmed by 0 bases and J by 1 base, leaving 10 bases between them. Germline values: CDR1 ENHRY, CDR2 SYGVKD. CDR3 residues: CAISESFDSSYEQYF. CDR3 DNA sequence: TGTGCCATCAGTGAGTCCTTCGACAGTTCCTACGAGCAGTACTTC.

The chain uses TRBV13 and TRBJ2-7; D possibly corresponds to TRBD1 (6 bases). Germline V gene sequence: CDR1 PRHDT, CDR2 FYEKMQ (reference sequence). The V end was cut by 5 bases, the J end by 1 base, with 18 bases between. The CDR3 totals 16 residues. The CDR3 loop reads CASSQVRDTFSYEQYF. The CDR3 nucleotides read TGTGCCAGCAGCCAAGTCCGGGACACCTTTTCCTACGAGCAGTACTTC.

This clone came up once. The V and J genes are TRBV11-2 and TRBJ2-7; no clear D. The germline CDR1 and CDR2 sequences are SGHAT and FQNNGV. The CDR3 consists of 13 residues. Trimming pared 1 base from V and 5 bases from J, leaving 9 bases between. CDR3 in DNA: TGTGCCAGCAGCTTAGCAGCTCGAGACGAGCAGTACTTC. Translated: CASSLAARDEQYF.

The chain combines TRBV7-6 with TRBJ1-1; tentatively, D is TRBD1 (5 bases). Germline lookup yields CDR1 SGHVS and CDR2 FNYEAQ. V was clipped by 1 base and J by 3 bases, with 9 bases between them. CDR3 length: 14 residues. The CDR3 sequence is CASSLGGVYTEAFF. CDR3 DNA: TGTGCCAGCAGCTTAGGAGGGGTGTACACTGAAGCTTTCTTT.

The genes are TRBV2 and TRBJ1-1; D might be TRBD1 (5 bases). The CDR3 totals 13 residues. Between the trimmed V and J ends, which lost 5 bases and 10 bases, there was a span of 17 bases. The V gene's germline CDR1 is SNHLY and CDR2 FYNNEI. The CDR3, as DNA: TGTGCCAGCAGTACGGGGGACTTTTCTGGAGCTTTCTTT. Protein sequence: CASSTGDFSGAFF.

The chain links TRBV2 to TRBJ1-4; the match to TRBD1 covers 7 bases. This CDR3 spans 13 amino acids. The germline V gene has CDR1 SNHLY and CDR2 FYNNEI. V lost 6 bases, J lost 8 bases, and 6 bases stayed unmatched. CDR3 sequence reads: CASRGQEGEKLFF. For the CDR3, the DNA is TGTGCCAGCAGAGGACAGGAGGGGGAAAAACTGTTTTTT.

The CDR3, as DNA: TGTGCCAGCAGCTTGGCCCAGGTTCAAGAGACCCAGTACTTC. It translates to CASSLAQVQETQYF. The V gene is TRBV5-4, the J gene TRBJ2-5; unclear D gene. The CDR3 sequence is 14 residues long. Germline-derived CDR1 and CDR2 are SGHNT and YYREEE (reference sequence). Trimming cost V 0 bases and J 2 bases, with 8 bases left between them.

Details on this clone: This sample includes further DNA sequences coding for the same CDR3. The chain combines TRBV7-9 with TRBJ2-3, with D hard to call. This CDR3 region has 10 residues. The V and J ends lost 5 bases and 6 bases respectively, with 3 bases between them. The germline V gene encodes CDR1 SEHNR and CDR2 FQNEAQ (reference sequence). CDR3 bases: TGTGCCAGCAGCGCCGATACGCAGTATTTT. Translation gives CASSADTQYF.

The DNA of the CDR3 is TGCGCCAGCAGCTCGCTAGAGGAGACCCAGTACTTC. Its translation: CASSSLEETQYF. This chain joins TRBV5-1 and TRBJ2-5; D not resolved. V was clipped by 3 bases and J by 5 bases, with 8 bases between them. The CDR3 totals 12 residues. Germline CDR1 reads SGHRS; CDR2 reads YFSETQ.

The genes are TRBV30 and TRBJ2-7; tentative D call: TRBD2 (6 bases). V was cut by 2 bases and J by 2 bases, with 16 bases left in between. CDR3 length: 15 residues. CDR1 is GTSNPN and CDR2 is SVGIG in the germline V gene (reference sequence). The CDR3 region is CAWSFPSAGPYEQYF. CDR3 sequence (DNA): TGTGCCTGGAGTTTCCCCTCAGCGGGCCCCTACGAGCAGTACTTC.

This clone was recorded only once. The J gene is TRBJ2-7, the V gene TRBV6-1, with D perhaps assigned TRBD1 or TRBD2 (6 bases each). Germline loops: CDR1 MNHNS, CDR2 SASEGT. The V end was cut by 6 bases, the J end by 0 bases, with 15 bases between. The CDR3 is made up of 15 amino acids. CDR3 protein: CASRPIADSSYEQYF. CDR3 coding DNA: TGTGCCAGCAGGCCGATAGCGGACAGCTCCTACGAGCAGTACTTC.

The gene calls are TRBV5-1 and TRBJ2-3, with a tentative D call TRBD2 (5 bases). V shed 3 bases and J shed 1 base, with 12 bases lying between them. The CDR3 length is 15 residues. Germline V lookup: CDR1 SGHRS, CDR2 YFSETQ. The CDR3 here is CASSSVAGGTDTQYF. CDR3 nucleotide sequence: TGCGCCAGCAGCTCGGTCGCGGGCGGCACAGATACGCAGTATTTT. The whole variable domain, filled in from reference TRBV5-1 and TRBJ2-3, reads KAGVTQTPRYLIKTRGQQVTLSCSPISGHRSVSWYQQTPGQGLQFLFEYFSETQRNKGNFPGRFSGRQFSNSRSEMNVSTLELGDSALYLCASSSVAGGTDTQYFGPGTRLTVL.

The chain couples TRBV11-2 to TRBJ1-4, with 7 bases lining up with TRBD1. The germline gives CDR1 SGHAT, CDR2 FQNNGV. The J segment lost 6 bases and the V segment lost 5 bases, leaving 9 bases of the junction unmatched. The CDR3 runs to 15 residues. The CDR3 protein is CASSRMGQWDEKLFF. The CDR3 DNA is TGTGCCAGCAGCCGAATGGGACAGTGGGATGAAAAACTGTTTTTT.

The CDR3 reads CASSYFRDTGLETQYF. The CDR3 bases are TGTGCCAGCAGTTATTTCCGGGACACGGGTCTGGAGACCCAGTACTTC. V and J are TRBV6-5 and TRBJ2-5, with a tentative D call TRBD1 (6 bases). Trimming left V 3 bases short and J 5 bases short, with 19 bases between. The CDR3 length is 16 residues. The V gene's germline CDR1 is MNHEY and CDR2 SVGAGI.

The chain couples TRBV27 to TRBJ1-5; 8 bases are shared with TRBD1. Germline V lookup: CDR1 MNHEY, CDR2 SMNVEV (reference sequence). CDR3 size: 15 residues. V trimming: 0 bases; J trimming: 5 bases; junction bases outside the gene matches: 3. The CDR3 protein is CASSLSGTGYQPQHF. CDR3 DNA: TGTGCCAGCAGTTTATCGGGGACAGGTTATCAGCCCCAGCATTTT.

This chain joins TRBV6-1 and TRBJ2-7, with TRBD2 matching over 7 bases. Germline values: CDR1 MNHNS, CDR2 SASEGT. The CDR3 covers 14 residues. J gave up 2 bases and V 3 bases, and 4 bases lay outside the gene matches. CDR3 sequence reads: CASSDFGGTYEQYF. CDR3 sequence (DNA): TGTGCCAGCAGTGACTTCGGGGGGACCTACGAGCAGTACTTC.